The TCR beta chain described here comes from a study of technical replicates of blood from four donors. Produced via immunoSEQ multiplex PCR; TCRdb's table is partial and in-frame only. The table shows tens of thousands of clones, with roughly 94% occurring only once. V shed 4 bases, J shed 11 bases, and the junction held 10 bases outside the gene matches. The germline CDR1 and CDR2 sequences are GTSNPN and SVGIG (reference sequence). The CDR3 totals 13 residues. The rearrangement joins TRBV30 to TRBJ1-1; TRBD1 agrees at 10 bases. The receptor was derived from a human donor in good health. The sequenced sample consisted of T cells isolated from PBMCs. CDR3 bases: TGTGCCTGGACGCCGGGACAGGGGTTGCGTGCTTTCTTT. Protein sequence: CAWTPGQGLRAFF.